The 21 T cell receptor beta chains reported below all come from one sample, sequenced in a study of shared clonotypes between healthy human individuals. CD45RO-negative, CCR7-positively selected cells formed the naive CD8 fraction, excluding terminally differentiated effector memory CD45RA+ cells. TCRdb's table, derived via immunoSEQ multiplex PCR, lists solely in-frame clones and lacks some. This table holds more than 2 million clones, roughly 95% found once. What was sequenced was naive CD8+ T cells sorted from blood. These receptor sequences come from a man between 18 and 35 years old in good health.

Note on this clone: The sample carries other DNA sequences with the same CDR3. V and J are TRBV27 and TRBJ2-7; 7 bases are shared with TRBD1. The germline V gene encodes CDR1 MNHEY and CDR2 SMNVEV (reference sequence). Germline trimming cut 2 bases from V and 5 bases from J; bases unmatched to any gene: 3. The CDR3 loop spans 13 amino acids. CDR3 in amino acids: CASSLSRGNEQYF. Here the CDR3 DNA reads TGTGCCAGCAGTTTAAGCAGGGGGAACGAGCAGTACTTC.

This chain joins TRBV5-6 and TRBJ2-2; D could derive from TRBD1 or TRBD2 (6 bases each). Germline CDR1 and CDR2: SGHDT and YYEEEE. Trimming left V 4 bases short and J 0 bases short, with 13 bases between. CDR3 length: 16 residues. The CDR3 nucleotides are TGTGCCAGCAGCCCATGGGGGGCGGCGAACACCGGGGAGCTGTTTTTT. Amino acids: CASSPWGAANTGELFF.

This chain links TRBV19 with TRBJ2-7, with D unresolved. The CDR3 totals 13 residues. The germline CDR1 and CDR2 sequences are LNHDA and SQIVND (reference sequence). V gave up 9 bases and J gave up 6 bases, with 18 bases separating them. CDR3 nucleotides: TGTGCCAGCCGTGGAAGGGAAACGGGCGAGCAGTACTTC. This translates into CASRGRETGEQYF.

This chain uses TRBV6-1 with TRBJ1-1, with D perhaps matching TRBD1 (6 bases). The V and J ends lost 7 bases and 0 bases respectively, with 15 bases between them. The CDR3 is 15 amino acids. Germline V gives CDR1 MNHNS, CDR2 SASEGT. CDR3 DNA sequence: TGTGCCAGCACGAAGGGGGGGGGCCTGAACACTGAAGCTTTCTTT. This codes for CASTKGGGLNTEAFF.

This chain joins TRBV18 and TRBJ2-7; TRBD2 aligns across 7 bases. The CDR3 is 14 residues long. V dropped 4 bases and J dropped 6; count of bases not matched to a gene: 9. The germline V gene encodes CDR1 KGHSH and CDR2 LQKENI. CDR3 in amino acids: CASSRNAGEGEQYF. The CDR3 nucleotides are TGTGCCAGCTCACGAAACGCGGGAGAGGGCGAGCAGTACTTC.

The CDR3 DNA reads TGTGCCAGCAGCACCGGACTAGCGGGAAGGTACGAGCAGTACTTC. It encodes CASSTGLAGRYEQYF. The V and J genes are TRBV7-2 and TRBJ2-7, with TRBD2 matching over 12 bases. Germline loops: CDR1 SGHTA, CDR2 FQGNSA. The length of the CDR3 is 15 residues. V shed 5 bases and J 4 bases; nucleotides not matched to a gene: 6. The whole variable domain, remainder taken from reference TRBV7-2 and TRBJ2-7, is GAGVSQSPSNKVTEKGKDVELRCDPISGHTALYWYRQSLGQGLEFLIYFQGNSAPDKSGLPSDRFSAERTGGSVSTLTIQRTQQEDSAVYLCASSTGLAGRYEQYFGPGTRLTVT.

Notes on this clone: This specimen includes other DNA sequences encoding the same CDR3. V and J are TRBV6-5 and TRBJ1-1, with 7 bases that match TRBD1. The CDR3 is 15 residues long. Germline trimming cut 0 bases from V and 0 bases from J; bases unmatched to any gene: 1. The germline gives CDR1 MNHEY, CDR2 SVGAGI. In DNA form, the CDR3 reads TGTGCCAGCAGTTACTCGACAGGGATGAACACTGAAGCTTTCTTT. It codes for CASSYSTGMNTEAFF.

The chain combines TRBV6-1 with TRBJ1-4; a possible D gene is TRBD1 (5 bases). The V gene's germline CDR1 is MNHNS and CDR2 SASEGT. The CDR3 covers 18 residues. Trimming cost V 3 bases and J 2 bases, with 19 bases left between them. CDR3 amino acids: CASSEERWGVFTNEKLFF. Here the CDR3 DNA reads TGTGCCAGCAGTGAGGAGAGGTGGGGGGTTTTCACTAATGAAAAACTGTTTTTT.

This chain uses TRBV10-2 with TRBJ2-7, with D possibly TRBD2 on 7 matching bases. This CDR3 is 12 amino acids long. Trimming left V 8 bases short and J 6 bases short, with 14 bases between. CDR1 WSHSY and CDR2 SAAADI come from the germline V gene. The DNA for the CDR3 is TGCGCCAGCTCCAACAGGGAGGGCGAGCAGTACTTC. It is translated as CASSNREGEQYF.

This clone was picked up one time. This sequence joins TRBV27 and TRBJ2-1; unclear D gene. Germline-derived CDR1 and CDR2 are MNHEY and SMNVEV (reference sequence). V was shortened by 6 bases and J by 4 bases, with 10 bases between the two germline ends. The CDR3 is made up of 13 amino acids. The DNA for the CDR3 is TGTGCCAGCAGGTTGGACCATTACAATGAGCAGTTCTTC. This encodes CASRLDHYNEQFF.

The chain links TRBV7-9 to TRBJ2-5; 7 bases align to TRBD2. J was trimmed by 3 bases and V by 0 bases; bases with no gene match: 10. This CDR3 has 17 residues. Germline values: CDR1 SEHNR, CDR2 FQNEAQ (reference sequence). The CDR3 DNA is TGTGCCAGCAGCTTAGCGCTCGGGGCTAGCGGAGAAGAGACCCAGTACTTC. Protein sequence: CASSLALGASGEETQYF. Supplemented by reference TRBV7-9 and TRBJ2-5, the full variable domain reads DTGVSQNPRHKITKRGQNVTFRCDPISEHNRLYWYRQTLGQGPEFLTYFQNEAQLEKSRLLSDRFSAERPKGSFSTLEIQRTEQGDSAMYLCASSLALGASGEETQYFGPGTRLLVL.

The chain links TRBV6-4 to TRBJ2-2, with 7 bases aligning to TRBD2. The CDR3 is 14 amino acids. Germline loops: CDR1 MRHNA, CDR2 SNTAGT. V dropped 6 bases and J dropped 4; count of bases not matched to a gene: 5. CDR3 sequence (DNA): TGTGCCAGCAGCCCGACTAGCTTCACCGGGGAGCTGTTTTTT. Its translation is CASSPTSFTGELFF.

The V gene is TRBV27, the J gene TRBJ2-1, with 7 bases identical to TRBD1. V shed 4 bases, J shed 7 bases, and the junction held 4 bases outside the gene matches. The CDR3 has 13 residues. Germline loops: CDR1 MNHEY, CDR2 SMNVEV (reference sequence). The CDR3 is CASSSYRGNEQFF. Written as DNA, the CDR3 is TGTGCCAGCAGTTCATACAGGGGTAATGAGCAGTTCTTC.

The chain links TRBV7-3 to TRBJ1-1; no definite D call. The germline gives CDR1 SGHTA, CDR2 FQGTGA. The CDR3 consists of 14 residues. Trimming cost V 5 bases and J 4 bases, with 14 bases left between them. Here the CDR3 reads CASSPLVGSTEAFF. CDR3 DNA sequence: TGTGCCAGCAGCCCCCTTGTGGGCAGCACTGAAGCTTTCTTT.

The gene calls are TRBV6-5 and TRBJ1-4; D might be TRBD1 (6 bases). V shed 0 bases and J shed 8 bases, with 10 bases lying between them. The CDR3 has 14 residues. Germline CDR1 reads MNHEY; CDR2 reads SVGAGI. CDR3 loop: CASSYSGGEEKLFF. The CDR3 nucleotides read TGTGCCAGCAGTTACTCGGGGGGCGAGGAAAAACTGTTTTTT.

V is TRBV2 and J is TRBJ2-7, with a tentative D call TRBD2 (5 bases). The CDR3 is made up of 14 amino acids. V was shortened by 2 bases and J by 4 bases, with 12 bases between the two germline ends. Germline V lookup: CDR1 SNHLY, CDR2 FYNNEI. The CDR3 loop is CASSEFLPGYEQYF. The CDR3, as DNA: TGTGCCAGCAGTGAATTCCTCCCGGGGTACGAGCAGTACTTC.

The chain combines TRBV27 with TRBJ2-2, with D perhaps given as TRBD1 or TRBD2 (5 bases each). CDR1 is MNHEY, CDR2 SMNVEV, per germline (reference sequence). V lost 2 bases, J lost 6 bases, and 16 bases lay in between. This CDR3 has 16 residues. The CDR3 DNA sequence: TGTGCCAGCAGTTTAATAGTGCGAGGGGCCGCCGGGGAGCTGTTTTTT. This gives the protein CASSLIVRGAAGELFF.

The rearrangement links TRBV7-9 to TRBJ2-2; TRBD1 is a possible D gene (5 bases). V lost 5 bases, J lost 5 bases, and 9 bases lay in between. This CDR3 spans 13 amino acids. CDR1 SEHNR and CDR2 FQNEAQ come from the germline V gene (reference sequence). The CDR3 DNA follows: TGTGCCAGCAGCCCCGGACAAACCGGGGAGCTGTTTTTT. Amino acid sequence: CASSPGQTGELFF. Full variable domain (rest looked up from reference TRBV7-9 and TRBJ2-2): DTGVSQNPRHKITKRGQNVTFRCDPISEHNRLYWYRQTLGQGPEFLTYFQNEAQLEKSRLLSDRFSAERPKGSFSTLEIQRTEQGDSAMYLCASSPGQTGELFFGEGSRLTVL.

On this clone: The same CDR3 is also encoded by other DNA sequences in this sample. The rearrangement links TRBV4-3 to TRBJ1-4; D is ambiguous. The V end was cut by 0 bases, the J end by 8 bases, with 7 bases between. Germline loops: CDR1 LGHNA, CDR2 YSLEER. The CDR3 is 13 residues long. This chain's CDR3 is CASSQDLGEKLFF. The CDR3 nucleotides are TGCGCCAGCAGCCAAGATTTGGGGGAAAAACTGTTTTTT.

The chain is built from TRBV2 and TRBJ2-3; D is undetermined. This CDR3 has 14 amino acids. The V end was cut by 3 bases, the J end by 2 bases, with 9 bases between. Germline V gene sequence: CDR1 SNHLY, CDR2 FYNNEI. For the CDR3, the DNA is TGTGCCAGCAGTGATCCCCTACACACAGATACGCAGTATTTT. Its translation: CASSDPLHTDTQYF.

The gene calls are TRBV2 and TRBJ2-7; TRBD2 matches at 10 bases. Trimming took 6 bases from V and 0 from J; bases not matched to a gene: 8. CDR1 and CDR2 from the germline V gene are SNHLY and FYNNEI. The CDR3 consists of 16 residues. The CDR3 loop is CASRVSGGLSSYEQYF. The CDR3 DNA reads as TGTGCCAGCAGGGTTAGCGGGGGGCTTAGCTCCTACGAGCAGTACTTC.